Below, 8 T cell receptor beta chains from the same sample are listed, as sequenced in a study of cytomegalovirus exposure and HLA in healthy donors. Generated by immunoSEQ multiplex PCR, the TCRdb table keeps only in-frame clones and is missing some. The data contain roughly 70,000 clones, roughly 96% of them singletons. Sequencing input: PBMCs. The receptors come from a man younger than 30 in good health and CMV-seronegative.

The chain carries TRBV15 and TRBJ2-3; 9 nucleotides line up with TRBD2. V lost 0 bases to trimming and J lost 1 base; unmatched junction nucleotides: 5. Germline CDR1 reads LNHNV; CDR2 reads YYDKDF (reference sequence). This CDR3 is built from 17 residues. The DNA of the CDR3 is TGTGCCACCAGCAGAGATCCTGCGGGAGGGGGCACAGATACGCAGTATTTT. Translating gives CATSRDPAGGGTDTQYF.

The chain uses TRBV5-1 and TRBJ2-7; no definite D call. The CDR3 spans 13 residues. Trimming cost V 0 bases and J 2 bases, with 6 bases left between them. Germline V gene sequence: CDR1 SGHRS, CDR2 YFSETQ. Written as DNA, the CDR3 is TGCGCCAGCAGCTTGGAAAGAGCCTACGAGCAGTACTTC. Translating gives CASSLERAYEQYF.

This chain joins TRBV4-1 and TRBJ2-1; the match to TRBD2 covers 12 bases. V lost 3 bases and J lost 4; bases outside the gene matches: 7. Germline V lookup: CDR1 MGHRA, CDR2 YSYEKL. This CDR3 has 17 amino acids. In DNA, the CDR3 is TGCGCCAGCAGCCATCCTAGCGGGAGGGATTCTTACAATGAGCAGTTCTTC. This codes for CASSHPSGRDSYNEQFF.

V and J are TRBV30 and TRBJ1-1, with a tentative D call TRBD1 (6 bases). CDR1 is GTSNPN and CDR2 is SVGIG in the germline V gene (reference sequence). The CDR3 has 13 residues. The V end lost 5 bases, the J end lost 2 bases, and 12 bases lay between the germline ends. In nucleotides, the CDR3 is TGTGCCTGGGAGACAGGCTCCAACACTGAAGCTTTCTTT. It is translated as CAWETGSNTEAFF.

The chain joins TRBV7-9 to TRBJ2-3, with D possibly TRBD2 on 6 matching bases. This CDR3 is 15 amino acids long. V was shortened by 2 bases and J by 6 bases, with 15 bases between the two germline ends. Germline V gene data show CDR1 as SEHNR and CDR2 as FQNEAQ (reference sequence). The CDR3: CASSLSGLPWDTQYF. The CDR3 DNA follows: TGTGCCAGCAGCTTATCGGGACTGCCATGGGATACGCAGTATTTT.

The V and J genes are TRBV11-2 and TRBJ1-1; 7 positions match TRBD1. The trim removed 5 bases at V and 1 base at J, leaving 13 bases unmatched. The CDR3 is 17 amino acids. Germline V lookup: CDR1 SGHAT, CDR2 FQNNGV. CDR3 in amino acids: CASSHKQGVAWNTEAFF. The CDR3 DNA is TGTGCCAGCAGCCATAAGCAGGGGGTCGCGTGGAACACTGAAGCTTTCTTT.

V usage is TRBV11-1 and J usage is TRBJ2-1; D gene unclear. CDR1 is SGHAT, CDR2 FQDESV, per germline (reference sequence). The CDR3 totals 14 residues. The V gene lost 2 bases and the J gene lost 2 bases, with 7 bases spanning the gap. The chain's CDR3 is CASSLTVTYNEQFF. The CDR3, as DNA: TGTGCCAGCAGCTTAACGGTGACCTACAATGAGCAGTTCTTC. The whole variable domain, filled in from reference TRBV11-1 and TRBJ2-1, reads EAEVAQSPRYKITEKSQAVAFWCDPISGHATLYWYRQILGQGPELLVQFQDESVVDDSQLPKDRFSAERLKGVDSTLKIQPAELGDSAMYLCASSLTVTYNEQFFGPGTRLTVL.

The chain links TRBV2 to TRBJ2-7; 7 nucleotides align to TRBD1. V lost 6 bases to trimming and J lost 7 bases; unmatched junction nucleotides: 9. Germline V lookup: CDR1 SNHLY, CDR2 FYNNEI. The CDR3 totals 13 residues. CDR3 DNA sequence: TGTGCCAGCAGCCTAGACAGGGCGCGGGAGCAGTACTTC. Translation: CASSLDRAREQYF.